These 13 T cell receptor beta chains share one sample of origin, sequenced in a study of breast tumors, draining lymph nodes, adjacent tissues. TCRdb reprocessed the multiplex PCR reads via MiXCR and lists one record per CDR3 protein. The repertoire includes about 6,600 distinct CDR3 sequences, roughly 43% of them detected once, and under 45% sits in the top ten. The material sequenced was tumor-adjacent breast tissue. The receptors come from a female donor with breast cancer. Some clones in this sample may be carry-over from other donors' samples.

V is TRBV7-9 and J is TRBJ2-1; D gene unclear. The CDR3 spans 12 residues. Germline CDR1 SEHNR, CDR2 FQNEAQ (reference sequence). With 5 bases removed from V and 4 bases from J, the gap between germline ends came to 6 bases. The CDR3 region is CASSGGYNEQFF. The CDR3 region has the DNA TGTGCCAGCAGCGGCGGATACAATGAGCAGTTCTTC.

CDR3 sequence reads: CSGSGTGGTHEQYF. The CDR3 coding sequence is TGCAGCGGTTCCGGGACAGGGGGCACCCACGAGCAGTACTTC. The chain carries TRBV29-1 and TRBJ2-7; 12 bases map to TRBD1. Germline V gene lookup returns CDR1 SQVTM and CDR2 ANQGSEA. The V segment lost 7 bases and the J segment 5 bases; nucleotides outside the gene matches: 9. This CDR3 spans 14 amino acids.

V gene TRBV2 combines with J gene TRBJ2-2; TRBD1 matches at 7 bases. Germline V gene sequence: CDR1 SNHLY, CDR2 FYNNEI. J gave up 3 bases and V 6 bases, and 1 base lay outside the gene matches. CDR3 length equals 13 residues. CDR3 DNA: TGTGCCAGCAGGGGACAGTACACCGGGGAGCTGTTTTTT. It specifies CASRGQYTGELFF. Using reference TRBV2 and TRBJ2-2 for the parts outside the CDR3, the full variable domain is EPEVTQTPSHQVTQMGQEVILRCVPISNHLYFYWYRQILGQKVEFLVSFYNNEISEKSEIFDDQFSVERPDGSNFTLKIRSTKLEDSAMYFCASRGQYTGELFFGEGSRLTVL.

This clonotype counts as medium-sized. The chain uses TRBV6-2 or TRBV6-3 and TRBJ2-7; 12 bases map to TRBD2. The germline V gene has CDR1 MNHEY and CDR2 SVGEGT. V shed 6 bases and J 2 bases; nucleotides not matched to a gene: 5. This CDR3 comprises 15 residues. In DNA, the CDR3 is TGTGCCAGCAGGGTGACTAGCGGGAGTCCCTACGAGCAGTACTTC. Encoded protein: CASRVTSGSPYEQYF.

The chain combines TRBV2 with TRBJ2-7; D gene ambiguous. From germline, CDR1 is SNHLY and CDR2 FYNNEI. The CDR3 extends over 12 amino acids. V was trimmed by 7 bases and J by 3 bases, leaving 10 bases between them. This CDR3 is CASISTDYEQYF. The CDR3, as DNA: TGTGCCAGCATCTCCACAGACTACGAGCAGTACTTC. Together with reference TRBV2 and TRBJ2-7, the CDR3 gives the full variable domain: EPEVTQTPSHQVTQMGQEVILRCVPISNHLYFYWYRQILGQKVEFLVSFYNNEISEKSEIFDDQFSVERPDGSNFTLKIRSTKLEDSAMYFCASISTDYEQYFGPGTRLTVT.

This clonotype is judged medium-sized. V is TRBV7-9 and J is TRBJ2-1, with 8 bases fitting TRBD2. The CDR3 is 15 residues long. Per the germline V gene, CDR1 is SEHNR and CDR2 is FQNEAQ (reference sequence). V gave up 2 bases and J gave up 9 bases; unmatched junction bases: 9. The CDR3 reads CASSLTLGLDCEQFF. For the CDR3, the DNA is TGTGCCAGCAGCTTAACTCTGGGACTAGATTGTGAGCAGTTCTTC.

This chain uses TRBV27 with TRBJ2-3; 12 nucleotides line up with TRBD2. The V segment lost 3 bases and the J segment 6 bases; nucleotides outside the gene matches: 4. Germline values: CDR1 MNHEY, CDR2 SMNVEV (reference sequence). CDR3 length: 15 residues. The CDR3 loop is CASSLTSGSRDTQYF. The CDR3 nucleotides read TGTGCCAGCAGTTTGACTAGCGGGAGCAGGGATACGCAGTATTTT.

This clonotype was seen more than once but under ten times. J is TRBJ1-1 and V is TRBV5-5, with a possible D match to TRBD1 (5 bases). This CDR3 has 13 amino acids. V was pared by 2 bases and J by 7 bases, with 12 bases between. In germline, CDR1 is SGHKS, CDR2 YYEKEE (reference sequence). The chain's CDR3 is CASSFRDGLEAFF. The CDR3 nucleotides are TGTGCCAGCAGCTTTAGGGACGGTCTTGAAGCTTTCTTT.

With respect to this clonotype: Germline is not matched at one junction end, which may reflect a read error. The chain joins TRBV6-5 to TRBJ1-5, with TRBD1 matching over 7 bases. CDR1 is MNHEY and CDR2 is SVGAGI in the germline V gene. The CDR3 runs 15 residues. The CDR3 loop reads CASRASRGSNQPQHF. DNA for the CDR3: TGCGCCAGCAGAGCCTCCAGGGGGAGTAATCAGCCCCAGCATTTT.

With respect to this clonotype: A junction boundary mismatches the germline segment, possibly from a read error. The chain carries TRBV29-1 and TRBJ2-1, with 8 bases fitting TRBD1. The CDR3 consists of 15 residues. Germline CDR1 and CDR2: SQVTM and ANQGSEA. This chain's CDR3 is CNGELRDRSCNEQFF. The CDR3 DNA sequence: TGCAACGGTGAGCTCCGGGACAGGTCCTGCAATGAGCAGTTCTTC.

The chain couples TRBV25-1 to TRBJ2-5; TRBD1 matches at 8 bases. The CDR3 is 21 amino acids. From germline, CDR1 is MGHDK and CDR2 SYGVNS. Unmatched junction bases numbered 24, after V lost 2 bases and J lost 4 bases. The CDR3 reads CASSEPSHRPGQGGSSETQYF. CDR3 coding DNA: TGTGCCAGCAGTGAACCCTCTCATCGGCCCGGACAGGGAGGTAGCTCAGAGACCCAGTACTTC.

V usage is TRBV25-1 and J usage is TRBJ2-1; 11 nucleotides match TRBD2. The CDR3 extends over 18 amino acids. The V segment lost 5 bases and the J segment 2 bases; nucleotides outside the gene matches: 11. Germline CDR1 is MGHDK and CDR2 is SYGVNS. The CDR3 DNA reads TGTGCCAGCAGTACCCTATCCCCGACTAGCGGGACCTACAATGAGCAGTTCTTC. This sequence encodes CASSTLSPTSGTYNEQFF.

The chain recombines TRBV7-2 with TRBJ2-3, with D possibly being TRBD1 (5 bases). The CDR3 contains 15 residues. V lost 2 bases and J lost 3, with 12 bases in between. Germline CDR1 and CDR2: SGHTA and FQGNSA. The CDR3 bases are TGTGCCAGCAGCTTAAATCAGGGAAGAACAGATACGCAGTATTTT. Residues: CASSLNQGRTDTQYF.